This passage covers 5 T cell receptor beta chains from one sample sequenced in a study of CXCR3-negative and CXCR3-positive naive CD8 T cells. Via 5' RACE with UMI labels, TRB cDNA libraries were prepared. For each CDR3 protein, TCRdb gives one entry from its re-call of the 5' RACE reads, without DNA. This repertoire includes about 28,000 distinct CDR3 sequences. The sample was memory CD8+ T cells from blood. These receptors were obtained from a human donor in good health. Some clones in this sample may be carry-over from other donors' samples.

V and J are TRBV28 and TRBJ2-7; TCRdb indicates TRBD1, and absent DNA this call remains unverified. Germline CDR1 reads MDHEN; CDR2 reads SYDVKM. CDR3 length equals 11 residues. The CDR3 protein is CASSSTGKQYF.

This rearrangement joins TRBV7-2 to TRBJ2-7; TCRdb's assignment of TRBD1 cannot be checked, as there is no DNA. The CDR3 has 16 amino acids. The germline V gene encodes CDR1 SGHTA and CDR2 FQGNSA. The CDR3 spells CASSIAVGTGTYEQYF.

The chain is built from TRBV7-9 and TRBJ2-1; as DNA is missing, the TRBD2 call by TCRdb cannot be tested. CDR3 size: 18 residues. Germline CDR1 reads SEHNR; CDR2 reads FQNEAQ (reference sequence). CDR3 protein: CASSWVFGTSASYNEQFF.

This chain uses TRBV7-6 with TRBJ2-7; TCRdb's D gene call, TRBD2, goes unchecked for lack of DNA. The CDR3 totals 13 residues. CDR1 is SGHVS, CDR2 FNYEAQ, per germline. The CDR3 region is CASRAGSSGEQYF.

This chain joins TRBV15 and TRBJ2-1. The germline V gene encodes CDR1 LNHNV and CDR2 YYDKDF (reference sequence). This CDR3 has 13 amino acids. This chain's CDR3 is CATSEGSYNEQFF.